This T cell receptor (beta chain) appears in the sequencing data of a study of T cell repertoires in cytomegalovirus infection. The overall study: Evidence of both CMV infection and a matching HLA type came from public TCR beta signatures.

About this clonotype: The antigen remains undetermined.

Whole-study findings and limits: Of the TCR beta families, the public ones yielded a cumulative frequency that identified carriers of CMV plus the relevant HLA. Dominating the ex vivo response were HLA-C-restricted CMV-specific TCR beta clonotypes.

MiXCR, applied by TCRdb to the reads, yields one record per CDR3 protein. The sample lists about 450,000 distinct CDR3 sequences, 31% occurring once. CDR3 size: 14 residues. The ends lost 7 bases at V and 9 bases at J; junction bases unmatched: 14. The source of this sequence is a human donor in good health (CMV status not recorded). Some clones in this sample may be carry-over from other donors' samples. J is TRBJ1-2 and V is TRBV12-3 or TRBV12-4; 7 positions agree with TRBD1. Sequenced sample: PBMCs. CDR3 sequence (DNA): TGTGCCAGCATAAAAATCCCTGGGACAGAGTGCTACACCTTC. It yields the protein CASIKIPGTECYTF.